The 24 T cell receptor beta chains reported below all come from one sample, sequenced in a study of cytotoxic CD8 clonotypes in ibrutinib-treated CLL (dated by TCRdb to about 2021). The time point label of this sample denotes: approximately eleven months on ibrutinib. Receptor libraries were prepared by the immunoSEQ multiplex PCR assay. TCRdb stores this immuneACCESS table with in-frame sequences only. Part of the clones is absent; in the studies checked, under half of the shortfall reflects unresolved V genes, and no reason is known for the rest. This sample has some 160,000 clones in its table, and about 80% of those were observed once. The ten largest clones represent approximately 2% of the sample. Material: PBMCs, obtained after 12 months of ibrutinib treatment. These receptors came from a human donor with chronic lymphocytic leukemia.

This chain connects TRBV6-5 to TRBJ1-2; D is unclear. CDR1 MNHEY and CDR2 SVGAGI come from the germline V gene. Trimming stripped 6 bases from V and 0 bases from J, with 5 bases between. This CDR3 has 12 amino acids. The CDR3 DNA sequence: TGTGCCAGCAGGGATCCTAACTATGGCTACACCTTC. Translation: CASRDPNYGYTF.

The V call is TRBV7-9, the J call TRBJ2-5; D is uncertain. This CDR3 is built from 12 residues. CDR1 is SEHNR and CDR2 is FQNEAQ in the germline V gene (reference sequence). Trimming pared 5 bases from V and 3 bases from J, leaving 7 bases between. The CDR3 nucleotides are TGTGCCAGCAGCCAAGGAGAAGAGACCCAGTACTTC. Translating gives CASSQGEETQYF.

This CDR3 reads CSVLSRSGQPQHF. CDR3 sequence (DNA): TGCAGCGTTTTAAGCCGGTCCGGACAGCCCCAGCATTTT. The chain recombines TRBV29-1 with TRBJ1-5; D is unresolved. V lost 5 bases, J lost 7 bases, and 15 bases lay in between. CDR3 length: 13 amino acids. Germline CDR1 is SQVTM and CDR2 is ANQGSEA.

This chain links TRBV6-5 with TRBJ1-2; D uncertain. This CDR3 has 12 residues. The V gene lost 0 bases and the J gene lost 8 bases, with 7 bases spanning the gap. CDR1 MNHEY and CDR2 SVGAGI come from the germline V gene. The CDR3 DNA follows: TGTGCCAGCAGTTACTCGACTGCCGGCTACACCTTC. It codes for CASSYSTAGYTF.

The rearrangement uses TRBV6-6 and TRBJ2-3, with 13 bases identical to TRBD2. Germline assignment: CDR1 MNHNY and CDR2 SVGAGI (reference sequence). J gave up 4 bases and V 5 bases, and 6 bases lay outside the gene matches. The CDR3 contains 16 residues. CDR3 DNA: TGTGCCAGCAGTGGGACTAGCGGGATTCGAGCAGATACGCAGTATTTT. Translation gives CASSGTSGIRADTQYF.

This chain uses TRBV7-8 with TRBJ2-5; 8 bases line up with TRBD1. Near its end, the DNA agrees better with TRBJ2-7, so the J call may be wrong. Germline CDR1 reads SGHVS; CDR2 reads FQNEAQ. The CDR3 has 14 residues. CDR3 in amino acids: CASRSQGAGYEQYF. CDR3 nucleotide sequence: TGTGCCAGCAGGAGTCAGGGGGCTGGCTACGAGCAGTACTTC.

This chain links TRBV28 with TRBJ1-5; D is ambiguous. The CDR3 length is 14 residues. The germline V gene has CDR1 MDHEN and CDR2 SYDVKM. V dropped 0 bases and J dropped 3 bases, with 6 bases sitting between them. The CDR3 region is CASSLWELNQPQHF. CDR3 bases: TGTGCCAGCAGTTTATGGGAACTCAATCAGCCCCAGCATTTT. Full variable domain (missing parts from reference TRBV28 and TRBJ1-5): DVKVTQSSRYLVKRTGEKVFLECVQDMDHENMFWYRQDPGLGLRLIYFSYDVKMKEKGDIPEGYSVSREKKERFSLILESASTNQTSMYLCASSLWELNQPQHFGDGTRLSIL.

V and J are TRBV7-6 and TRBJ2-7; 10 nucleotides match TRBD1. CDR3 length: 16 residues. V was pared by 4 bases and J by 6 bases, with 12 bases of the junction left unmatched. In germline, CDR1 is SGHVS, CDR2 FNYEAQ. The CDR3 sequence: CASSSVDGTGAIEQYF. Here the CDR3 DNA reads TGTGCCAGCAGCTCCGTCGACGGGACAGGGGCTATCGAGCAGTACTTC. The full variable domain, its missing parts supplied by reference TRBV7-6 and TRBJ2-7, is GAGVSQSPRYKVTKRGQDVALRCDPISGHVSLYWYRQALGQGPEFLTYFNYEAQQDKSGLPNDRFSAERPEGSISTLTIQRTEQRDSAMYRCASSSVDGTGAIEQYFGPGTRLTVT.

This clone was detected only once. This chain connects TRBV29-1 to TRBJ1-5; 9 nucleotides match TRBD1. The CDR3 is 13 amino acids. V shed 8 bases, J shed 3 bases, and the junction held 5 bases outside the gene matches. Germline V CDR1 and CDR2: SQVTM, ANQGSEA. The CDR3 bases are TGCAGCTTCCGGGACAGGGACAATCAGCCCCAGCATTTT. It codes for CSFRDRDNQPQHF.

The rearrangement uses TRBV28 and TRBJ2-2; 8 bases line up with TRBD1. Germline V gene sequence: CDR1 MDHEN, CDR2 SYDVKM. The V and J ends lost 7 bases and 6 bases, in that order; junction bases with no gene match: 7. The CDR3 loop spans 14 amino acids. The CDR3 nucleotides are TGTGCCAGCACTGGACAGGGTCGATCCGGGGAGCTGTTTTTT. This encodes CASTGQGRSGELFF. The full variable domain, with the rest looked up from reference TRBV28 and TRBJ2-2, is DVKVTQSSRYLVKRTGEKVFLECVQDMDHENMFWYRQDPGLGLRLIYFSYDVKMKEKGDIPEGYSVSREKKERFSLILESASTNQTSMYLCASTGQGRSGELFFGEGSRLTVL.

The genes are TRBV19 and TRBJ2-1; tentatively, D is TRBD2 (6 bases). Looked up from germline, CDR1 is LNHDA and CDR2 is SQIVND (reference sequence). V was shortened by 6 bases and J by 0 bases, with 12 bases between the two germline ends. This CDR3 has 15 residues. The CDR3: CASSLKAGSYNEQFF. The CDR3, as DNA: TGTGCCAGTAGCCTAAAAGCGGGCTCCTACAATGAGCAGTTCTTC.

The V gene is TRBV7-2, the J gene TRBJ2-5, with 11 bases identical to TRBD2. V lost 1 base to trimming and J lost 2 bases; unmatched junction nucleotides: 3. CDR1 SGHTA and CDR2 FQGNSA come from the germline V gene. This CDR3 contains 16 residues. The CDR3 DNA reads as TGTGCCAGCAGCTTAGTTAGCGGGAGGGCTCAAGAGACCCAGTACTTC. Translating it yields CASSLVSGRAQETQYF.

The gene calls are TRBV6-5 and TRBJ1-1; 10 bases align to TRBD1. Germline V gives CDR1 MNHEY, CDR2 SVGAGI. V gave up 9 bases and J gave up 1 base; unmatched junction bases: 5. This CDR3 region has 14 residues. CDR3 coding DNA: TGTGCCAGTATGACAGGGGGCGGGAACACTGAAGCTTTCTTT. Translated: CASMTGGGNTEAFF.

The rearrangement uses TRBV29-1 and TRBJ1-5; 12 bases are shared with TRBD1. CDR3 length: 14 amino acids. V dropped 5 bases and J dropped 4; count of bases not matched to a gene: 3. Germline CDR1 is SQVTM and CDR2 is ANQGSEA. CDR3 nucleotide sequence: TGCAGCGTTCGGGGACAGGGGGCAAATCAGCCCCAGCATTTT. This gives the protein CSVRGQGANQPQHF.

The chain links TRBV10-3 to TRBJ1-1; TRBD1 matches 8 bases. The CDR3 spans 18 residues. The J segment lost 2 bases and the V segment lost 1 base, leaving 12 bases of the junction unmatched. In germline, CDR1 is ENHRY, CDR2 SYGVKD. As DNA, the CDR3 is TGTGCCATCAGTGAGTATCAACAGGGGGTAGGACGAAACACTGAAGCTTTCTTT. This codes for CAISEYQQGVGRNTEAFF.

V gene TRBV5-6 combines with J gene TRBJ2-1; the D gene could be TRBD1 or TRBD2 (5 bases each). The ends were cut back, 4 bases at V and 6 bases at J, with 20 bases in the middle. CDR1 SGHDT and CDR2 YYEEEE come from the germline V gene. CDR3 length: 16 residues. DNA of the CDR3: TGTGCCAGCAGCCGGGGCCAGGGATCCAGCGCCAATGAGCAGTTCTTC. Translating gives CASSRGQGSSANEQFF.

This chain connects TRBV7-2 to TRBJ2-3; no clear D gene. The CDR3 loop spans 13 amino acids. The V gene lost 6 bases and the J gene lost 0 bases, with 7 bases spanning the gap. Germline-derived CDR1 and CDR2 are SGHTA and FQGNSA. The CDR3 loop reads CASRSVSTDTQYF. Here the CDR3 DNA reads TGTGCCAGCAGGTCCGTGAGCACAGATACGCAGTATTTT.

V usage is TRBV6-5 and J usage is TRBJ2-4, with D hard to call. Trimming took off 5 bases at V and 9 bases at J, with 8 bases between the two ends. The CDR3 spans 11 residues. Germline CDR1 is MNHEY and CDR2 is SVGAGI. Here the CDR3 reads CASSEVSIQYF. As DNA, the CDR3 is TGTGCCAGCAGTGAAGTAAGCATTCAGTACTTC.

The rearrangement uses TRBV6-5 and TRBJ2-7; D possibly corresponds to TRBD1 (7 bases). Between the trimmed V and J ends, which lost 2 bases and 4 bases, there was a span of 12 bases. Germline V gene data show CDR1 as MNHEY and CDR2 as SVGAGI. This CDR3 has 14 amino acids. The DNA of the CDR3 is TGTGCCAGCAGTTACGCGCCAGGGGGGTACGAGCAGTACTTC. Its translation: CASSYAPGGYEQYF.

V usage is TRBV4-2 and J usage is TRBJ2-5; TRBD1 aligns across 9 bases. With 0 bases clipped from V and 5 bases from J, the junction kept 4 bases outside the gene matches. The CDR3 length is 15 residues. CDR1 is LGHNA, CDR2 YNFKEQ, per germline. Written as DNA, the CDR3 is TGTGCCAGCAGCCAAGAAGGGACAGGGAGGGAGACCCAGTACTTC. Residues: CASSQEGTGRETQYF.

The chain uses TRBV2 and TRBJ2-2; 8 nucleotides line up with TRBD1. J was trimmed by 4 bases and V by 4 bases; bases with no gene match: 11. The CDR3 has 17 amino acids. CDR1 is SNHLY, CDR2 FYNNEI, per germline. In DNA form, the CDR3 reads TGTGCCAGCAGTGGAACCGGGACAGGATTTTCCACCGGGGAGCTGTTTTTT. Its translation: CASSGTGTGFSTGELFF.

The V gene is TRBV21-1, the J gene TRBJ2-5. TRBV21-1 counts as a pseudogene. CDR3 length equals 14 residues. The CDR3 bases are TGTGCCAGCAGCGATTTGGGGGATCATGAGACCCAGTACTTC. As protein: CASSDLGDHETQYF.

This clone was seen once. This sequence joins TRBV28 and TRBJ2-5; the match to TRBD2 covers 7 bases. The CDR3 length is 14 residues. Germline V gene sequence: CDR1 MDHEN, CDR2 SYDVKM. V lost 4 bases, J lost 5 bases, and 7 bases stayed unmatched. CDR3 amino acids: CASSSRGRGETQYF. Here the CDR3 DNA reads TGTGCCAGCAGTTCTCGCGGGAGAGGGGAGACCCAGTACTTC.

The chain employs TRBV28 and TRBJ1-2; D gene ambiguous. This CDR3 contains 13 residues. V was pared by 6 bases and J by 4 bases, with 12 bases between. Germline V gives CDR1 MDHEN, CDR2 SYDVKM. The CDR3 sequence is CASSPGKGYGYTF. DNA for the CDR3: TGTGCCAGCAGCCCGGGTAAGGGCTATGGCTACACCTTC.